The 5 T cell receptor beta chains below come from one sample, sequenced in a study of control samples from healthy donors and cancer patients. The assay was immunoSEQ multiplex PCR, and TCRdb's table has in-frame clones only and misses some. This table has 95,000 to 150,000 clones, about 89% appearing once. Sequenced input: blood. The receptors come from a woman younger than 30 in good health.

This clone has a single count. The V and J genes are TRBV27 and TRBJ2-7; perhaps TRBD1 as D (6 bases). The CDR3 runs to 14 residues. Between the trimmed V and J ends, which lost 6 bases and 5 bases, there was a span of 17 bases. Germline V gives CDR1 MNHEY, CDR2 SMNVEV (reference sequence). CDR3 sequence reads: CASSHTRSGDEQYF. CDR3 DNA sequence: TGTGCCAGCAGCCACACAAGATCAGGGGACGAGCAGTACTTC.

This clone showed up just once. J is TRBJ1-1 and V is TRBV27; maybe TRBD1 (5 bases). With 5 bases removed from V and 5 bases from J, the gap between germline ends came to 12 bases. The CDR3 runs to 13 residues. Germline V gives CDR1 MNHEY, CDR2 SMNVEV (reference sequence). CDR3 nucleotide sequence: TGTGCCAGCAGTCCCCGGGGGGGAACTGAAGCTTTCTTT. It codes for CASSPRGGTEAFF.

This rearrangement joins TRBV23-1 to TRBJ2-1; TRBD2 matches at 7 bases. TRBV23-1 is reported as an ORF; its role is uncertain. J was trimmed by 3 bases and V by 0 bases; bases with no gene match: 5. The length of the CDR3 is 16 residues. This CDR3 reads CASSQSAGVCYNEQFF. DNA of the CDR3: TGCGCCAGCAGTCAATCGGCGGGAGTTTGCTACAATGAGCAGTTCTTC.

This chain joins TRBV7-8 and TRBJ2-1; D remains unclear. The CDR3 contains 17 residues. V lost 3 bases and J lost 4, with 19 bases in between. Germline-derived CDR1 and CDR2 are SGHVS and FQNEAQ. Here the CDR3 DNA reads TGTGCCAGCAGCTTTCACAGTCTGCCTTTCCAATACAATGAGCAGTTCTTC. It codes for CASSFHSLPFQYNEQFF.

CDR3 in DNA: TGTGCCAGTAGTATAGAAAGAGCGGGAGGGCTCAATGAGCAGTTCTTC. Its protein is CASSIERAGGLNEQFF. The chain joins TRBV19 to TRBJ2-1; 10 positions match TRBD2. Germline V gene lookup returns CDR1 LNHDA and CDR2 SQIVND (reference sequence). The CDR3 spans 16 residues. V trimming: 0 bases; J trimming: 6 bases; junction bases outside the gene matches: 5.